This TCR beta chain was captured in a study of cytomegalovirus exposure and HLA in healthy donors. Germline CDR1 reads SGHRS; CDR2 reads YFSETQ. Between the trimmed V and J ends, which lost 4 bases and 6 bases, there was a span of 19 bases. The CDR3 contains 16 residues. Vbeta (60) and Jbeta (13) primers were used in the PCR. Using immunoSEQ multiplex PCR, the repertoire was profiled, and TCRdb retains in-frame clones only, with some absent. The sample lists around 150,000 clones, around 82% seen once, with around a tenth in the top ten. The chain links TRBV5-1 to TRBJ2-2, with D unresolved. The sequencing input was PBMCs. This receptor was obtained from a man aged 45-65 years in good health and CMV-seropositive. The CDR3 region has the DNA TGCGCCAGCAGCCAAACAACCTCCATAACCGCCGGGGAGCTGTTTTTT. It specifies CASSQTTSITAGELFF.